The 28 T cell receptor beta chains in this list originate from one sample, sequenced in a study of T-cell reconstitution after alpha-beta-depleted transplantation in children. Construction of the TCRbeta library involved unique molecular identifiers. A single record per CDR3 protein comes from TCRdb applying MiXCR to the PCR reads. This sample carries 90,000 to 100,000 distinct CDR3 sequences, less than 25% of them seen once, and the ten largest clones take 20% to 25%. Specimen: PBMCs, collected before TCRalphabeta/CD19-depleted stem cell transplant. The source of these receptors is a boy aged 2 to 10 with acute lymphoblastic leukemia, due to receive a stem cell transplant.

This clonotype was counted a few times. The chain combines TRBV7-3 with TRBJ2-3; unclear D gene. The CDR3 is 13 residues long. V lost 4 bases and J lost 4, with 9 bases in between. CDR1 is SGHTA and CDR2 is FQGTGA in the germline V gene. CDR3 sequence: CASSYLASDTQYF. The CDR3 nucleotides read TGTGCCAGCAGCTATTTAGCCTCAGATACGCAGTATTTT.

There are a few counts of this clonotype. V usage is TRBV9 and J usage is TRBJ2-1; 7 bases are shared with TRBD2. The CDR3 extends over 15 amino acids. Trimming took 3 bases from V and 5 from J; bases not matched to a gene: 8. Germline assignment: CDR1 SGDLS and CDR2 YYNGEE. In DNA, the CDR3 is TGTGCCAGCAGCGGGCGACTAGCCCTTGACAATGAGCAGTTCTTC. It encodes CASSGRLALDNEQFF.

This clonotype was observed a few times. The V and J genes are TRBV9 and TRBJ2-1, with D possibly matching TRBD2 (5 bases). This CDR3 comprises 12 residues. CDR1 is SGDLS and CDR2 is YYNGEE in the germline V gene. Deletions cut 10 bases from V and 4 bases from J, with 12 bases between. The CDR3 DNA follows: TGTGCCTCCGAAGGAGGATACAATGAGCAGTTCTTC. It encodes CASEGGYNEQFF.

J is TRBJ2-3 and V is TRBV20-1; a possible D gene is TRBD1 (5 bases). V was trimmed by 3 bases and J by 1 base, leaving 11 bases between them. Germline values: CDR1 DFQATT, CDR2 SNEGSKA (reference sequence). This CDR3 region has 14 residues. CDR3 in DNA: TGCAGTGCTAGGAGGACAACCCGCACAGATACGCAGTATTTT. This codes for CSARRTTRTDTQYF.

This chain connects TRBV7-9 to TRBJ2-6; D is unresolved. Between the trimmed V and J ends, which lost 6 bases and 2 bases, there was a span of 8 bases. CDR1 SEHNR and CDR2 FQNEAQ come from the germline V gene (reference sequence). This CDR3 comprises 14 residues. CDR3 nucleotides: TGTGCCAGCAGGGCGAGCCCTGGGGCCAACGTCCTGACTTTC. Its protein is CASRASPGANVLTF. Using reference TRBV7-9 and TRBJ2-6 for the parts outside the CDR3, the full variable domain is DTGVSQNPRHKITKRGQNVTFRCDPISEHNRLYWYRQTLGQGPEFLTYFQNEAQLEKSRLLSDRFSAERPKGSFSTLEIQRTEQGDSAMYLCASRASPGANVLTFGAGSRLTVL.

The chain uses TRBV4-1 and TRBJ2-5, with 7 bases lining up with TRBD2. This CDR3 has 18 amino acids. CDR1 is MGHRA, CDR2 YSYEKL, per germline. With V trimmed by 4 bases and J by 0 bases, 14 bases remained unmatched. CDR3 coding DNA: TGCGCCAGCAGCCGAGGGGCTTCTAGCGGCTTGTACCAAGAGACCCAGTACTTC. Amino acid sequence: CASSRGASSGLYQETQYF.

V is TRBV25-1 and J is TRBJ1-1, with D maybe TRBD1 (6 bases). Trimming took off 1 base at V and 5 bases at J, with 14 bases between the two ends. The CDR3 contains 15 residues. The V gene's germline CDR1 is MGHDK and CDR2 SYGVNS. In nucleotides, the CDR3 is TGTGCCAGCAGTGAATCGCTGGGGGCTTGGACTGAAGCTTTCTTT. Translated, it gives CASSESLGAWTEAFF.

The table lists this clonotype with a few counts. The V gene is TRBV6-1, the J gene TRBJ2-7; D is perhaps TRBD2 (5 bases). The germline V gene encodes CDR1 MNHNS and CDR2 SASEGT. V was shortened by 7 bases and J by 2 bases, with 21 bases between the two germline ends. The CDR3 loop spans 16 amino acids. The CDR3 region is CASNYLGLIPTYEQYF. The CDR3, as DNA: TGTGCCAGCAACTACCTTGGACTGATCCCTACCTACGAGCAGTACTTC.

This clonotype appeared a few times. This sequence joins TRBV7-3 and TRBJ2-7; D could derive from TRBD1 or TRBD2 (5 bases each). The germline CDR1 and CDR2 sequences are SGHTA and FQGTGA. The CDR3 covers 13 residues. Trimming took 5 bases from V and 4 from J, leaving 12 bases between them. The CDR3 DNA is TGTGCCAGCAGCCCAGGTTGGGGGTACGAGCAGTACTTC. Its translation: CASSPGWGYEQYF.

This clonotype was counted only a few times. The CDR3 is CASSLGTSNYEQFF. CDR3 coding DNA: TGCGCCAGCAGCTTGGGGACTAGCAACTATGAGCAGTTCTTC. J is TRBJ2-1 and V is TRBV5-1; TRBD2 matches 8 bases. With V trimmed by 0 bases and J by 8 bases, 4 bases remained unmatched. In germline, CDR1 is SGHRS, CDR2 YFSETQ. The CDR3 sequence is 14 residues long.

This clonotype came up many times. This sequence joins TRBV20-1 and TRBJ2-1; 11 nucleotides agree with TRBD2. V was clipped by 3 bases and J by 3 bases; unmatched bases: 13. CDR1 DFQATT and CDR2 SNEGSKA come from the germline V gene (reference sequence). This CDR3 has 18 residues. The DNA of the CDR3 is TGCAGTGCTAGTGGTCCACAAGCTAGCGGGAGGAACTACAATGAGCAGTTCTTC. This gives the protein CSASGPQASGRNYNEQFF.

The V and J genes are TRBV5-6 and TRBJ2-5, with a tentative D call TRBD1 (6 bases). Germline V gene sequence: CDR1 SGHDT, CDR2 YYEEEE. Between the trimmed V and J ends, which lost 4 bases and 3 bases, there was a span of 10 bases. CDR3 size: 13 residues. The CDR3 loop is CASSPGVKETQYF. CDR3 DNA: TGTGCCAGCAGCCCAGGGGTAAAAGAGACCCAGTACTTC. The whole variable domain, filled in from reference TRBV5-6 and TRBJ2-5, reads DAGVTQSPTHLIKTRGQQVTLRCSPKSGHDTVSWYQQALGQGPQFIFQYYEEEERQRGNFPDRFSGHQFPNYSSELNVNALLLGDSALYLCASSPGVKETQYFGPGTRLLVL.

The chain links TRBV5-1 to TRBJ2-7; 7 bases align to TRBD1. Unmatched junction bases numbered 8, after V lost 5 bases and J lost 6 bases. The CDR3 loop spans 13 amino acids. Germline V gene data show CDR1 as SGHRS and CDR2 as YFSETQ. CDR3 sequence reads: CASRTGPLFEQYF. Here the CDR3 DNA reads TGCGCCAGCAGGACAGGGCCCTTGTTCGAGCAGTACTTC.

The chain links TRBV7-2 to TRBJ2-7, with 7 bases that match TRBD1. This CDR3 contains 15 residues. In germline, CDR1 is SGHTA, CDR2 FQGNSA. The J segment lost 7 bases and the V segment lost 5 bases, leaving 14 bases of the junction unmatched. CDR3 region: CASSMRRTGVREQYF. The DNA of the CDR3 is TGTGCCAGCAGCATGCGACGGACAGGCGTGAGGGAGCAGTACTTC.

The chain links TRBV28 to TRBJ2-5; D ambiguous. The ends were cut back, 2 bases at V and 3 bases at J, with 10 bases in the middle. The germline V gene encodes CDR1 MDHEN and CDR2 SYDVKM. There are 14 residues in the CDR3. CDR3 nucleotides: TGTGCCAGCAGTTTACCAGGATTGAAAGAGACCCAGTACTTC. Translated: CASSLPGLKETQYF.

The V call is TRBV5-1, the J call TRBJ2-1; 9 nucleotides align to TRBD1. The V and J ends lost 0 bases and 0 bases, in that order; junction bases with no gene match: 10. CDR1 is SGHRS, CDR2 YFSETQ, per germline. The CDR3 consists of 19 residues. For the CDR3, the DNA is TGCGCCAGCAGCTTGGGTACAGGGGGCTCTCTGAGCTCCTACAATGAGCAGTTCTTC. Amino acids: CASSLGTGGSLSSYNEQFF.

For this clonotype: No conserved phenylalanine or tryptophan ends this CDR3, so it is likely a read error. This chain connects TRBV10-3 to TRBJ2-1; 12 positions agree with TRBD2. After removal of 6 bases from V and 2 bases from J, the junction contained 5 bases not matched to a gene. Germline V gives CDR1 ENHRY, CDR2 SYGVKD. This CDR3 has 16 residues. CDR3 sequence reads: CAIRRTSGETYNEQFL. The CDR3 bases are TGTGCCATCAGACGGACTAGCGGGGAAACCTACAATGAGCAGTTCCTC.

This clonotype was observed a few times. The rearrangement uses TRBV6-1 and TRBJ1-2, with 10 bases matching TRBD1. Unmatched junction bases numbered 8, after V lost 10 bases and J lost 6 bases. In germline, CDR1 is MNHNS, CDR2 SASEGT. This CDR3 has 13 amino acids. CDR3: CATMTGGMNGYTF. CDR3 coding DNA: TGTGCCACCATGACAGGGGGCATGAATGGCTACACCTTC.

Concerning this clonotype itself: Its ends do not fully match the called genes, so a read error is possible. The chain uses TRBV11-3 and TRBJ2-2; the D is unclear. The germline V gene encodes CDR1 SGHNT and CDR2 YENEEA. The CDR3 extends over 13 amino acids. In DNA form, the CDR3 reads TGTGCCAGTAGCTCTGAGACGACCGGGGAGCTGTTTTTT. Translated: CASSSETTGELFF. The whole variable domain, remainder taken from reference TRBV11-3 and TRBJ2-2, is EAGVVQSPRYKIIEKKQPVAFWCNPISGHNTLYWYLQNLGQGPELLIRYENEEAVDDSQLPKDRFSAERLKGVDSTLKIQPAELGDSAVYLCASSSETTGELFFGEGSRLTVL.

The V call is TRBV4-2, the J call TRBJ2-1, with 7 bases fitting TRBD2. Germline lookup yields CDR1 LGHNA and CDR2 YNFKEQ. This CDR3 contains 14 residues. Trimming removed 7 bases from V and 0 bases from J; junction bases left unmatched: 3. The CDR3 region has the DNA TGTGCCAGCACGAGGGAGGGCTCCTACAATGAGCAGTTCTTC. Translation: CASTREGSYNEQFF.

The chain recombines TRBV7-9 with TRBJ2-3; unclear D gene. The germline V and J ends were trimmed by 1 base and 3 bases, with 14 bases remaining between them. This CDR3 has 16 residues. CDR1 is SEHNR, CDR2 FQNEAQ, per germline (reference sequence). CDR3 nucleotide sequence: TGTGCCAGCAGCTTAGAGTTGTGGTCGTCAACAGATACGCAGTATTTT. Residues: CASSLELWSSTDTQYF.

The genes are TRBV5-5 and TRBJ2-7; 14 positions match TRBD2. J was trimmed by 5 bases and V by 4 bases; bases with no gene match: 5. CDR1 is SGHKS and CDR2 is YYEKEE in the germline V gene (reference sequence). The CDR3 extends over 15 amino acids. CDR3 residues: CASSPGTSGRHEQYF. Here the CDR3 DNA reads TGTGCCAGCAGCCCTGGGACTAGCGGGAGACACGAGCAGTACTTC.

Only a few counts were recorded for this clonotype. DNA for the CDR3: TGTGCCAGCAGCCCGTCGACTAGCAGCTACAATGAGCAGTTCTTC. The encoded protein is CASSPSTSSYNEQFF. The chain couples TRBV7-6 to TRBJ2-1; 7 bases fit TRBD2. The CDR3 is 15 amino acids. Trimming at V came to 5 bases and at J to 3 bases, leaving 7 bases not matched to a gene. The germline CDR1 and CDR2 sequences are SGHVS and FNYEAQ.

This clonotype occurred many times. The V gene is TRBV25-1, the J gene TRBJ2-1; D remains unclear. Germline V gives CDR1 MGHDK, CDR2 SYGVNS. The CDR3 has 15 residues. Trimming left V 3 bases short and J 4 bases short, with 13 bases between. In nucleotides, the CDR3 is TGTGCCAGCAGTGAGCCCCGAACCCTGTACAATGAGCAGTTCTTC. This gives the protein CASSEPRTLYNEQFF.

This chain joins TRBV5-5 and TRBJ2-5; maybe TRBD1 (6 bases). Trimming took off 4 bases at V and 2 bases at J, with 18 bases between the two ends. CDR3 length: 16 residues. Germline V gene sequence: CDR1 SGHKS, CDR2 YYEKEE (reference sequence). The CDR3 is CASSLSYRERQETQYF. The CDR3, as DNA: TGTGCCAGCAGCCTGTCCTACAGGGAACGGCAAGAGACCCAGTACTTC.

This rearrangement joins TRBV5-1 to TRBJ2-3; D gene ambiguous. Trimming shortened V by 1 base and J by 0 bases, and 12 bases separated the two germline ends. Germline V CDR1 and CDR2: SGHRS, YFSETQ. The CDR3 has 16 amino acids. CDR3 in amino acids: CASSLIAEPSTDTQYF. CDR3 nucleotide sequence: TGCGCCAGCAGCTTGATTGCGGAGCCTAGCACAGATACGCAGTATTTT.

This chain joins TRBV6-5 and TRBJ2-3; weak D call: TRBD2 (5 bases). Trimming stripped 4 bases from V and 2 bases from J, with 13 bases between. Germline CDR1 reads MNHEY; CDR2 reads SVGAGI. This CDR3 is 15 amino acids long. The CDR3 DNA reads as TGTGCCAGCAGTTTGGAGACTACCCTCACAGATACGCAGTATTTT. Protein sequence: CASSLETTLTDTQYF.

This clonotype was seen ten or more times. V and J are TRBV7-2 and TRBJ2-1, with TRBD2 matching over 10 bases. This CDR3 contains 15 residues. Per the germline V gene, CDR1 is SGHTA and CDR2 is FQGNSA. J lost 4 bases, V lost 8 bases, and 8 bases had no gene match. In nucleotides, the CDR3 is TGTGCCAGCGGAACCGGGACTAGCGTATACAATGAGCAGTTCTTC. Residues: CASGTGTSVYNEQFF.